These 29 T cell receptor beta chains came from one sample sequenced in a study of control samples from healthy donors and cancer patients. Some clones are missing from TCRdb's copy, which holds only in-frame ones; the method was immunoSEQ multiplex PCR. Here the sample spans about 140,000 clones, about 89% being singletons. The material sequenced was blood. The receptors were gathered from a man younger than 30 in good health.

This chain connects TRBV7-6 to TRBJ2-7, with 8 nucleotides matching TRBD2. This CDR3 comprises 15 residues. Germline V gene lookup returns CDR1 SGHVS and CDR2 FNYEAQ. V gave up 1 base and J gave up 5 bases; unmatched junction bases: 7. The CDR3 here is CASSLGRGGLDEQYF. For the CDR3, the DNA is TGTGCCAGCAGCTTAGGACGGGGGGGCCTGGACGAGCAGTACTTC. Full variable domain (outside the CDR3, taken from reference TRBV7-6 and TRBJ2-7): GAGVSQSPRYKVTKRGQDVALRCDPISGHVSLYWYRQALGQGPEFLTYFNYEAQQDKSGLPNDRFSAERPEGSISTLTIQRTEQRDSAMYRCASSLGRGGLDEQYFGPGTRLTVT.

As to this clone: Other DNA sequences in the same sample also yield this CDR3. The chain links TRBV5-6 to TRBJ2-6, with D tentatively TRBD1 (5 bases). This CDR3 is built from 15 residues. Germline CDR1 reads SGHDT; CDR2 reads YYEEEE. Deletions cut 2 bases from V and 2 bases from J, with 8 bases between. The CDR3 bases are TGTGCCAGCAGCTTATCAGGGACTGGGGCCAACGTCCTGACTTTC. This translates into CASSLSGTGANVLTF.

The V call is TRBV3-1 (or the pseudogene TRBV3-2), the J call TRBJ2-7; a possible D gene is TRBD1 (6 bases). Germline V gives CDR1 LGHDT, CDR2 YNNKEL (reference sequence). V lost 0 bases, J lost 12 bases, and 15 bases lay in between. This CDR3 contains 13 residues. The CDR3 DNA sequence: TGTGCCAGCAGCCAAGATCGGTATAGAGGGGGGTACTTC. Translated: CASSQDRYRGGYF.

This clone has more than one count but fewer than ten. The chain carries TRBV3-1 (or the pseudogene TRBV3-2) and TRBJ1-3, with D tentatively TRBD1 (5 bases). The CDR3 totals 18 residues. With 4 bases removed from V and 1 base from J, the gap between germline ends came to 20 bases. Germline values: CDR1 LGHDT, CDR2 YNNKEL (reference sequence). The CDR3 here is CASSRKGFQGGSGNTIYF. In DNA, the CDR3 is TGTGCCAGCAGCCGGAAAGGCTTTCAGGGTGGATCTGGAAACACCATATATTTT.

The CDR3 bases are TGTGCCAGCAGTTCCGGGGGGCGGGCCTATGGCTACACCTTC. It codes for CASSSGGRAYGYTF. The genes are TRBV5-6 and TRBJ1-2, with a tentative D call TRBD1 (6 bases). The CDR3 has 14 residues. With 5 bases removed from V and 4 bases from J, the gap between germline ends came to 15 bases. Germline CDR1 reads SGHDT; CDR2 reads YYEEEE.

This clone showed up just once. The gene calls are TRBV28 and TRBJ2-7; TRBD1 aligns across 9 bases. The germline CDR1 and CDR2 sequences are MDHEN and SYDVKM. The CDR3 runs to 14 residues. The V gene end was trimmed by 2 bases and the J gene end by 7 bases; junction bases not matched to a gene: 6. Here the CDR3 reads CASSLGTGMEEQYF. The CDR3 region has the DNA TGTGCCAGCAGTTTAGGGACAGGGATGGAGGAGCAGTACTTC.

The chain carries TRBV9 and TRBJ2-1; TRBD2 is a possible D gene (6 bases). Per the germline V gene, CDR1 is SGDLS and CDR2 is YYNGEE. V dropped 3 bases and J dropped 5 bases, with 15 bases sitting between them. There are 15 residues in the CDR3. The CDR3 DNA reads as TGTGCCAGCAGCGCCGGGACTCGCCTAGACAATGAGCAGTTCTTC. This translates into CASSAGTRLDNEQFF.

This clone was seen just once. The gene calls are TRBV7-9 and TRBJ1-1, with TRBD1 as a possible D gene (6 bases). The CDR3 extends over 14 amino acids. V lost 1 base and J lost 10, with 16 bases in between. In germline, CDR1 is SEHNR, CDR2 FQNEAQ (reference sequence). CDR3 nucleotide sequence: TGTGCCAGCAGCTTAGAGGCATCCGGGACACCAGCTTTCTTT. Translation: CASSLEASGTPAFF. Filled out from reference TRBV7-9 and TRBJ1-1, the complete variable domain reads DTGVSQNPRHKITKRGQNVTFRCDPISEHNRLYWYRQTLGQGPEFLTYFQNEAQLEKSRLLSDRFSAERPKGSFSTLEIQRTEQGDSAMYLCASSLEASGTPAFFGQGTRLTVV.

This rearrangement joins TRBV21-1 to TRBJ2-1; the table's D call, TRBD2, was not checked against the DNA. TRBV21-1 is described as a pseudogene. The CDR3 extends over 19 amino acids. In DNA, the CDR3 is TGTGCCAGCAGCAAAGGGGGGGTGATAGGACCGAGCTCCTACAATGAGCAGTTCTTC. It codes for CASSKGGVIGPSSYNEQFF.

V gene TRBV7-9 combines with J gene TRBJ2-7; the match to TRBD1 covers 10 bases. The CDR3 has 17 residues. The germline V gene has CDR1 SEHNR and CDR2 FQNEAQ (reference sequence). V trimming: 5 bases; J trimming: 1 base; junction bases outside the gene matches: 11. The CDR3 reads CASSLKLGTGESYEQYF. The CDR3 DNA reads TGTGCCAGCAGCCTGAAACTCGGGACAGGGGAATCCTACGAGCAGTACTTC.

This chain uses TRBV21-1 with TRBJ1-4; the D segment call TRBD1 is taken from the table without a DNA check. TRBV21-1 has pseudogene status. There are 16 residues in the CDR3. CDR3 region: CASSKAGTGGPTVLFF. The CDR3 DNA is TGTGCCAGCAGCAAAGCTGGGACAGGGGGCCCGACTGTACTGTTTTTT.

This clone was detected only a few times. CDR3 bases: TGCGCCAGCAGCGCCGGGACTAGCGGGGGGACTCACACCGGGGAGCTGTTTTTT. Translated, it gives CASSAGTSGGTHTGELFF. This sequence joins TRBV5-1 and TRBJ2-2, with 15 bases matching TRBD2. The CDR3 totals 18 residues. The germline V gene encodes CDR1 SGHRS and CDR2 YFSETQ. V was clipped by 4 bases and J by 3 bases; unmatched bases: 7.

This clone was detected only a few times. V usage is TRBV27 and J usage is TRBJ1-4, with D possibly TRBD1 on 5 matching bases. V shed 6 bases and J shed 5 bases, with 22 bases lying between them. The germline V gene has CDR1 MNHEY and CDR2 SMNVEV (reference sequence). The CDR3 totals 17 residues. The DNA of the CDR3 is TGTGCCAGCAGAGAAAACAGGAGGGCGTTGGTGAATGAAAAACTGTTTTTT. Translated, it gives CASRENRRALVNEKLFF.

This rearrangement joins TRBV19 to TRBJ2-3; no clear D gene. Germline CDR1 LNHDA, CDR2 SQIVND (reference sequence). This CDR3 comprises 14 residues. The V end lost 6 bases, the J end lost 2 bases, and 12 bases lay between the germline ends. The CDR3 region is CASRDRTNTDTQYF. For the CDR3, the DNA is TGTGCCAGTAGGGACCGAACCAACACAGATACGCAGTATTTT.

The genes are TRBV6-5 and TRBJ1-1; no clear D gene. This CDR3 spans 12 amino acids. Trimming left V 2 bases short and J 6 bases short, with 7 bases between. CDR1 and CDR2 from the germline V gene are MNHEY and SVGAGI. The CDR3 region has the DNA TGTGCCAGCAGTTACCCCCCATCTGAAGCTTTCTTT. Translated, it gives CASSYPPSEAFF.

This chain joins TRBV19 and TRBJ1-1, with unresolved D. V was trimmed by 3 bases and J by 3 bases, leaving 8 bases between them. CDR3 length: 13 amino acids. CDR1 LNHDA and CDR2 SQIVND come from the germline V gene (reference sequence). CDR3 residues: CASSITADTEAFF. The CDR3 bases are TGTGCCAGTAGTATCACAGCGGACACTGAAGCTTTCTTT.

The chain links TRBV4-3 to TRBJ1-2; 8 positions match TRBD1. J lost 3 bases, V lost 4 bases, and 4 bases had no gene match. The germline CDR1 and CDR2 sequences are LGHNA and YSLEER. The CDR3 covers 14 residues. CDR3 amino acids: CASSPTQGDYGYTF. The CDR3 DNA follows: TGCGCCAGCAGCCCCACACAGGGGGACTATGGCTACACCTTC.

V is TRBV2 and J is TRBJ2-7; 13 positions match TRBD2. With 4 bases clipped from V and 4 bases from J, the junction kept 10 bases outside the gene matches. This CDR3 is 17 amino acids long. Germline lookup yields CDR1 SNHLY and CDR2 FYNNEI. CDR3 protein: CASSGTGLAGVGYEQYF. The CDR3 bases are TGTGCCAGCAGTGGAACTGGACTAGCGGGGGTGGGTTACGAGCAGTACTTC.

CDR3 amino acids: CASSFQLAGDTQYF. Written as DNA, the CDR3 is TGTGCCAGCAGCTTTCAACTAGCAGGGGATACGCAGTATTTT. The chain recombines TRBV13 with TRBJ2-3; tentative D call: TRBD2 (6 bases). The CDR3 is 14 amino acids. Germline V gene lookup returns CDR1 PRHDT and CDR2 FYEKMQ (reference sequence). Trimming stripped 3 bases from V and 6 bases from J, with 13 bases between.

The chain couples TRBV4-1 to TRBJ1-1, with 12 bases fitting TRBD1. The CDR3 covers 15 residues. CDR1 and CDR2 (germline): MGHRA, YSYEKL. V was clipped by 5 bases and J by 5 bases; unmatched bases: 6. CDR3 protein: CASSLGTGGWTEAFF. CDR3 sequence (DNA): TGCGCCAGCAGCTTGGGGACAGGGGGCTGGACTGAAGCTTTCTTT.

The chain couples TRBV29-1 to TRBJ1-2; D gene unclear. The germline gives CDR1 SQVTM, CDR2 ANQGSEA. The CDR3 runs to 11 residues. Trimming stripped 3 bases from V and 8 bases from J, with 10 bases between. The CDR3 nucleotides are TGCAGCGTTGATGGGGTAGGGGGCTACACCTTC. Its translation: CSVDGVGGYTF.

The chain has TRBV7-9 and TRBJ1-4; no clear D gene. The CDR3 has 14 amino acids. The V and J ends lost 2 bases and 5 bases respectively, with 9 bases between them. Germline loops: CDR1 SEHNR, CDR2 FQNEAQ (reference sequence). CDR3 loop: CASSLIAENEKLFF. CDR3 coding DNA: TGTGCCAGCAGCTTAATCGCGGAAAATGAAAAACTGTTTTTT. The entire variable domain, with the rest obtained from reference TRBV7-9 and TRBJ1-4, is as follows: DTGVSQNPRHKITKRGQNVTFRCDPISEHNRLYWYRQTLGQGPEFLTYFQNEAQLEKSRLLSDRFSAERPKGSFSTLEIQRTEQGDSAMYLCASSLIAENEKLFFGSGTQLSVL.

The chain joins TRBV5-5 to TRBJ1-2; possibly TRBD1 for D (5 bases). The CDR3 contains 13 residues. Germline-derived CDR1 and CDR2 are SGHKS and YYEKEE (reference sequence). Trimming shortened V by 4 bases and J by 3 bases, and 10 bases separated the two germline ends. The CDR3 reads CASSPGPDYGYTF. For the CDR3, the DNA is TGTGCCAGCAGCCCGGGACCGGACTATGGCTACACCTTC.

The J gene is TRBJ2-1, the V gene TRBV7-3, with TRBD2 identical over 7 bases. There are 14 residues in the CDR3. The germline V gene has CDR1 SGHTA and CDR2 FQGTGA. Trimming removed 5 bases from V and 7 bases from J; junction bases left unmatched: 8. In DNA, the CDR3 is TGTGCCAGCAGCAACGAGCGGGGAGGGAATGAGCAGTTCTTC. Translating it yields CASSNERGGNEQFF.

The chain recombines TRBV10-1 with TRBJ2-2, with D perhaps matching TRBD2 (6 bases). The CDR3 totals 15 residues. V was pared by 6 bases and J by 1 base, with 12 bases between. CDR1 and CDR2 (germline): WNHNN, SYGVQD (reference sequence). As DNA, the CDR3 is TGCGCCAGCAGCAACCCCGGGAGGAACACCGGGGAGCTGTTTTTT. It yields the protein CASSNPGRNTGELFF.

The chain employs TRBV28 and TRBJ1-2; 10 bases are a match to TRBD1. V lost 5 bases, J lost 4 bases, and 7 bases stayed unmatched. This CDR3 is 15 amino acids long. Per the germline V gene, CDR1 is MDHEN and CDR2 is SYDVKM. As DNA, the CDR3 is TGTGCCAGCAGTGAAACCGGGACAGGGGTCTATGGCTACACCTTC. Encoded protein: CASSETGTGVYGYTF.

The chain is built from TRBV5-6 and TRBJ1-6, with 9 bases matching TRBD1. The ends lost 5 bases at V and 7 bases at J; junction bases unmatched: 4. The V gene's germline CDR1 is SGHDT and CDR2 YYEEEE. CDR3 length equals 14 residues. CDR3 protein: CASRPGTGNSPLHF. The CDR3 bases are TGTGCCAGCAGGCCCGGGACAGGGAATTCACCCCTCCACTTT.

V is TRBV5-6 and J is TRBJ2-2; the match to TRBD1 covers 8 bases. Germline V gene data show CDR1 as SGHDT and CDR2 as YYEEEE. With 3 bases clipped from V and 0 bases from J, the junction kept 1 base outside the gene matches. The CDR3 is 15 residues long. The CDR3 reads CASSWGQANTGELFF. Written as DNA, the CDR3 is TGTGCCAGCAGCTGGGGACAGGCGAACACCGGGGAGCTGTTTTTT.

The chain couples TRBV4-3 to TRBJ2-2; the match to TRBD1 covers 12 bases. V lost 1 base to trimming and J lost 3 bases; unmatched junction nucleotides: 12. The CDR3 extends over 20 amino acids. Germline CDR1 LGHNA, CDR2 YSLEER. CDR3 protein: CASSQAHRDRGLVDTGELFF. DNA of the CDR3: TGCGCCAGCAGCCAAGCGCACCGGGACAGGGGGCTTGTGGACACCGGGGAGCTGTTTTTT.